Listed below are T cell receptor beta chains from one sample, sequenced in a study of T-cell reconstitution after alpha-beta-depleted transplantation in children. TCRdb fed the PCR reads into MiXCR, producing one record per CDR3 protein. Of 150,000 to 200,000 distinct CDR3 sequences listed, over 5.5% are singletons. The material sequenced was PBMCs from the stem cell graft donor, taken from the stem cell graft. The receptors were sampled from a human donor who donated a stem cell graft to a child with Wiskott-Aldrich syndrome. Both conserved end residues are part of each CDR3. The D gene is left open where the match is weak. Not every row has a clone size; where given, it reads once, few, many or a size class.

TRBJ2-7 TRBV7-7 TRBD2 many TGTGCCAGCAGCCCGGGACTAGCGGGAACCCACGAGCAGTACTTC CASSPGLAGTHEQYF
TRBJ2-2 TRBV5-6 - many TGTGCCAGCAGCTATATGAAATTCAGGGACCTGCCGGGGGAGCTGTTTTTT CASSYMKFRDLPGELFF
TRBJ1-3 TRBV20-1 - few TGCAGTGCTAGCAAGCAGGGAAGTGGAAACACCATATATTTT CSASKQGSGNTIYF
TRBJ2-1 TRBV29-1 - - TGCAGCGTTGAATTCGGCGTTAGCTCCTACAATGAGCAGTTCTTC CSVEFGVSSYNEQFF
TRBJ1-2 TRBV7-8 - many TGTGCCAGCAGCCGTGAACAGCTTTTCTATGGCTACACCTTC CASSREQLFYGYTF
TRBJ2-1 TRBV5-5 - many TGTGCCAGCAGCTGGGGGGTCAATGAGCAGTTCTTC CASSWGVNEQFF
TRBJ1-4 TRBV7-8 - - TGTGCCAGCAGCTTAATGGGTTCGATAGGGAATGAAAAACTGTTTTTT CASSLMGSIGNEKLFF
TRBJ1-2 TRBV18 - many TGTGCCAGCTCACGAGACTTTGGCTACACCTTC CASSRDFGYTF
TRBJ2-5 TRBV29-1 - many TGCAGCGTTGGGGGGGTAGGAGAGACCCAGTACTTC CSVGGVGETQYF
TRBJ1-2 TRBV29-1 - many TGCAGCGTTGAAGAGGGCAGGAGGGGCGATGAGGGCTACACCTTC CSVEEGRRGDEGYTF
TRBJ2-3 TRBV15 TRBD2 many TGTGCCACCAGCAGAGAAGGCGGGAGTGGGACAGATACGCAGTATTTT CATSREGGSGTDTQYF
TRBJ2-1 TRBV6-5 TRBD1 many TGTGCCAGCAGCCAGGGACAGTATAGAACCTACAATGAGCAGTTCTTC CASSQGQYRTYNEQFF
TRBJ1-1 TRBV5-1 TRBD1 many TGCGCCAGCAGCCTGGACAGGCTCACTGAAGCTTTCTTT CASSLDRLTEAFF
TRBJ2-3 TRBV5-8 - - TGTGCCAGCAGCTTGGCAGTGACAGTGCTTTCAGATACGCAGTATTTT CASSLAVTVLSDTQYF
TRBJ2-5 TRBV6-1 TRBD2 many TGTGCCAGCAGCCGTCTAGCGGGGGCCCAAGAGACCCAGTACTTC CASSRLAGAQETQYF
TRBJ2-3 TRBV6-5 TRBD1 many TGTGCCAGCAGTTCGACAGGGGGGACGTCGTATTTT CASSSTGGTSYF
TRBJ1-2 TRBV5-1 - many TGCGCCAGCAGCAGGGACAACTATGGCTACACCTTC CASSRDNYGYTF
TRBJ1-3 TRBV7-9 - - TGTGCCAGCAGCTCCCGGCTGGGTATTTCTGGAAACACCATATATTTT CASSSRLGISGNTIYF
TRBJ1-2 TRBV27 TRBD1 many TGTGCCAGCAGACGAATGGACAGGAGGCATGGCTACACCTTC CASRRMDRRHGYTF
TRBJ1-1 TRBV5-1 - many TGCGCCAGCAGCTTCAACCTCATGAACACTGAAGCTTTCTTT CASSFNLMNTEAFF
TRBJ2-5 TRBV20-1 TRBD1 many TGCAGTGCTGCCCGAAGCCCGGGACAGGGGATTGCAGAAGAGACCCAGTACTTC CSAARSPGQGIAEETQYF
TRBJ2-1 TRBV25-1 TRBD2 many TGTGCCAGCAGCCTTGGGACTAGCGGGAGCGGGTACAATGAGCAGTTCTTC CASSLGTSGSGYNEQFF
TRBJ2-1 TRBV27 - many TGTGCCAGCAGTATAAGGACAGATGGCCTTGGTGAGCAGTTCTTC CASSIRTDGLGEQFF
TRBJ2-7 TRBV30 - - TGTGCCTGGAGTAAGGGACCCTCATACGAGCAGTACTTC CAWSKGPSYEQYF
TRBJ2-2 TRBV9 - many TGTGCCAGCAGCCCCCTCGGGGCCGGAGAGCTGTTTTTT CASSPLGAGELFF
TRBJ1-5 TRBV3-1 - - TGTGCCAGCAGCCAGACGGGGGATCAGCCCCAGCATTTT CASSQTGDQPQHF
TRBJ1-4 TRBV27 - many TGTGCCAGCAGTTTATCGCGGGGGGCAAGCGGAGGAAAACTGTTTTTT CASSLSRGASGGKLFF
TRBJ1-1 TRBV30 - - TGTGCCTGGAGTGTGGCAGGGACCCTTGAAGCTTTCTTT CAWSVAGTLEAFF
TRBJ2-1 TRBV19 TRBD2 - TGTGCCAGTAGTGTGTCCAGCGGGAGGGCCTACAATGAGCAGTTCTTC CASSVSSGRAYNEQFF
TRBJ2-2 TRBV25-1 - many TGTGCCAGCGGAACCGGGGAGCTGTTTTTT CASGTGELFF
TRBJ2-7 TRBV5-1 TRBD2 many TGCGCCAGCAGCTTGATGAGCGGGGGGGCATACGAGCAGTACTTC CASSLMSGGAYEQYF
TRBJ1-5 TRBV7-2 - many TGTGCCAGCAGCTTAGACTTGATCGGCAGGCCGAAGCATTTT CASSLDLIGRPKHF
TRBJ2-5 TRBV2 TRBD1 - TGTGCCAGCGGTGAAGCCGACACACAGGGGCGAGACCAAGAGACCCAGTACTTC CASGEADTQGRDQETQYF
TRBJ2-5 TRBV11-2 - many TGTGCCAGCAGCCATAAGCTTCGGGACTTTCGTACTCGTAGGGAGACCCAGTACTTC CASSHKLRDFRTRRETQYF
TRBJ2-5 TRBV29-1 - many TGCAGCGTTGGTATAAAGCAGGAGACCCAGTACTTC CSVGIKQETQYF
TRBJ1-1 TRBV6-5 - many TGTGCCAGCAGTTACTCGTTAACCTTCAACACTGAAGCTTTCTTT CASSYSLTFNTEAFF
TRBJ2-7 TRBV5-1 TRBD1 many TGCGCCAGCAGCTTAAAGGGACAGGGGAACGAGCAGTACTTC CASSLKGQGNEQYF
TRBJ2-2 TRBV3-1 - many TGTGCCAGCAGCCAAGTGAGGAACACCGGGGAGCTGTTTTTT CASSQVRNTGELFF
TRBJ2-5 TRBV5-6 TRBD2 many TGTGCCAGCAGCTTCGGGGGGCAAGAGACCCAGTACTTC CASSFGGQETQYF
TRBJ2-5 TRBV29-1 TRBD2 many TGCAGCGTTGACGGCGGGAGGGCCCGAGAGACCCAGTACTTC CSVDGGRARETQYF
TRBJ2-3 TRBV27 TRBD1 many TGTGCCAGCAGACGAGGACAGGTCACAGATACGCAGTATTTT CASRRGQVTDTQYF